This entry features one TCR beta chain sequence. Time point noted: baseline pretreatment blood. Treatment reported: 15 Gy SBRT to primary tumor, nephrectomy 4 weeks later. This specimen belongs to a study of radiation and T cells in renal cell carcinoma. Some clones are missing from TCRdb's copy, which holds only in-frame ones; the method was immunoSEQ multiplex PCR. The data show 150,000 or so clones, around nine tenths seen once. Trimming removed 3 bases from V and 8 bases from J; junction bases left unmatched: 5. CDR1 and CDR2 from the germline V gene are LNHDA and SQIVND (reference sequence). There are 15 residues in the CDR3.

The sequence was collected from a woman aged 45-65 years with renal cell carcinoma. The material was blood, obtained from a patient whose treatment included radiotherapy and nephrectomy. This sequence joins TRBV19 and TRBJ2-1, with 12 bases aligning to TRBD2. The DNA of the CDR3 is TGTGCCAGTAGTATGGGACTAGCGGGTTCCGATGAGCAGTTCTTC. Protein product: CASSMGLAGSDEQFF.